Following are 24 T cell receptor beta chains from one sample sequenced in a study of blood T cells in healthy people across ages. Sample-barcoded 5' priming and a J-beta primer mix drove a second PCR of roughly 7 to 11 cycles. MiXCR, applied by TCRdb to the 5' RACE reads, yields one record per CDR3 protein. Among hundreds of thousands of distinct CDR3 sequences listed, 20% to 25% were seen once. The sequenced material came from blood. The receptors shown here come from a man aged 70-80 years in good health.

This clonotype has more than one count but fewer than ten. The chain is built from TRBV24-1 and TRBJ2-3; D ambiguous. The V end lost 0 bases, the J end lost 5 bases, and 14 bases lay between the germline ends. CDR3 length: 16 residues. Looked up from germline, CDR1 is KGHDR and CDR2 is SFDVKD. CDR3 nucleotide sequence: TGTGCCACCAGTGATTTGTCGCTGGGGATGGAAGATACGCAGTATTTT. Its protein product is CATSDLSLGMEDTQYF.

A remark on this clonotype: The junction does not match germline at one end; this may be a read error. The chain recombines TRBV13 with TRBJ2-5, with D possibly matching TRBD2 (6 bases). Germline CDR1 PRHDT, CDR2 FYEKMQ (reference sequence). This CDR3 comprises 15 residues. The CDR3 is CASSLGGGATRYQLF. The CDR3 nucleotides are TGTGCCAGCAGCTTAGGGGGAGGAGCGACACGCTACCAGTTGTTC.

This clonotype has more than one count but fewer than ten. The rearrangement joins TRBV5-1 to TRBJ2-2, with D hard to call. CDR3 size: 13 residues. Trimming took 4 bases from V and 7 from J, leaving 11 bases between them. CDR1 and CDR2 (germline): SGHRS, YFSETQ. The CDR3 DNA reads as TGCGCCAGCAGCCTGGAAGGTCACGGGGAGCTGTTTTTT. Translating it yields CASSLEGHGELFF. The complete variable domain, with remaining parts taken from reference TRBV5-1 and TRBJ2-2, reads KAGVTQTPRYLIKTRGQQVTLSCSPISGHRSVSWYQQTPGQGLQFLFEYFSETQRNKGNFPGRFSGRQFSNSRSEMNVSTLELGDSALYLCASSLEGHGELFFGEGSRLTVL.

CDR3 sequence: CASSPKTGHGELFF. The CDR3 DNA reads as TGCGCCAGCAGCCCGAAGACAGGTCACGGGGAGCTGTTTTTT. V is TRBV5-1 and J is TRBJ2-2; tentative D call: TRBD1 (6 bases). CDR1 SGHRS and CDR2 YFSETQ come from the germline V gene. The CDR3 consists of 14 residues. V was clipped by 4 bases and J by 7 bases, with 14 bases between them.

The chain has TRBV5-1 and TRBJ1-2; 8 bases fit TRBD1. Trimming cost V 4 bases and J 2 bases; bases outside gene matches: 7. CDR3 length: 15 amino acids. CDR1 and CDR2 from the germline V gene are SGHRS and YFSETQ. The CDR3 bases are TGCGCCAGCAGCAACCAACCAGGGGGCAACTATGGCTACACCTTC. Translation gives CASSNQPGGNYGYTF.

The J gene is TRBJ2-6, the V gene TRBV12-3 or TRBV12-4; tentatively, D is TRBD1 (6 bases). The CDR3 is made up of 15 amino acids. The V and J ends lost 6 bases and 0 bases respectively, with 9 bases between them. This chain's CDR3 is CASRDSNSGANVLTF. The CDR3 bases are TGTGCCAGCAGGGACAGCAACTCTGGGGCCAACGTCCTGACTTTC.

The gene calls are TRBV12-3 or TRBV12-4 and TRBJ2-3, with TRBD1 identical over 7 bases. The J segment lost 0 bases and the V segment lost 6 bases, leaving 12 bases of the junction unmatched. The CDR3 is 17 amino acids. In DNA form, the CDR3 reads TGTGCCAGCAGCACTCGGACAGGCCGATTTAGCACAGATACGCAGTATTTT. Translated, it gives CASSTRTGRFSTDTQYF.

The gene calls are TRBV20-1 and TRBJ2-1, with 7 bases identical to TRBD2. CDR1 is DFQATT, CDR2 SNEGSKA, per germline (reference sequence). J lost 7 bases, V lost 5 bases, and 14 bases had no gene match. This CDR3 comprises 15 residues. CDR3 nucleotides: TGCAGTGCTCCAGCCTCGGCGGGAGCTGGGAATGAGCAGTTCTTC. Translated, it gives CSAPASAGAGNEQFF.

This clonotype was counted only a few times. This sequence joins TRBV6-5 and TRBJ2-3, with unresolved D. Trimming took 2 bases from V and 5 from J, leaving 11 bases between them. The CDR3 length is 14 residues. CDR1 and CDR2 (germline): MNHEY, SVGAGI. The CDR3 DNA reads as TGTGCCAGCAGTTACCTTGGGTCGCGAGATACGCAGTATTTT. It translates to CASSYLGSRDTQYF.

This clonotype was seen more than once but under ten times. The chain uses TRBV19 and TRBJ2-3; possibly TRBD1 or TRBD2 for D (5 bases each). V was trimmed by 5 bases and J by 5 bases, leaving 14 bases between them. Germline V gives CDR1 LNHDA, CDR2 SQIVND (reference sequence). The CDR3 is 14 residues long. CDR3 sequence: CASSRGAREDTQYF. The CDR3 nucleotides read TGTGCCAGTAGTCGAGGGGCCCGCGAAGATACGCAGTATTTT.

This clonotype has just a few counts. This chain uses TRBV29-1 with TRBJ2-5; the D gene is possibly TRBD2 (6 bases). Trimming left V 6 bases short and J 3 bases short, with 20 bases between. The CDR3 covers 15 residues. In germline, CDR1 is SQVTM, CDR2 ANQGSEA. CDR3 in DNA: TGCAGCGTCACACGGGGAGGACGGATAGAAGAGACCCAGTACTTC. It is translated as CSVTRGGRIEETQYF.

This clonotype was detected ten times or more. The V gene is TRBV10-3, the J gene TRBJ2-7, with TRBD2 matching 8 bases. Germline V gene sequence: CDR1 ENHRY, CDR2 SYGVKD. The junction had 5 bases not matched to a gene; V was cut back by 7 bases and J by 0 bases. The CDR3 is 14 residues long. The CDR3 DNA reads as TGTGCCATCAATCAGGGGACTAGCTCCTACGAGCAGTACTTC. This codes for CAINQGTSSYEQYF.

There are a few counts of this clonotype. The rearrangement joins TRBV9 to TRBJ1-3, with D tentatively TRBD1 (6 bases). Germline CDR1 is SGDLS and CDR2 is YYNGEE. The CDR3 contains 16 residues. V was trimmed by 1 base and J by 7 bases, leaving 18 bases between them. The CDR3 sequence is CASSVSWDTRGNTIYF. The DNA of the CDR3 is TGTGCCAGCAGCGTATCCTGGGACACCAGAGGTAACACCATATATTTT.

The chain carries TRBV12-3 or TRBV12-4 and TRBJ1-1, with TRBD1 as a possible D gene (6 bases). The V gene lost 7 bases and the J gene lost 0 bases, with 15 bases spanning the gap. CDR3 length equals 15 residues. CDR3 amino acids: CASTPFEGVNTEAFF. The CDR3 nucleotides read TGTGCCAGCACCCCTTTTGAGGGGGTGAACACTGAAGCTTTCTTT.

The J gene is TRBJ2-3, the V gene TRBV4-3; D is ambiguous. This CDR3 has 15 residues. Per the germline V gene, CDR1 is LGHNA and CDR2 is YSLEER. V lost 1 base and J lost 1, with 9 bases in between. Written as DNA, the CDR3 is TGCGCCAGCAGCCAAGCGAACACACGCACAGATACGCAGTATTTT. Amino acid sequence: CASSQANTRTDTQYF.

This sequence joins TRBV5-6 and TRBJ2-1, with TRBD2 identical over 14 bases. The CDR3 totals 18 residues. Germline V gives CDR1 SGHDT, CDR2 YYEEEE. The J segment lost 4 bases and the V segment lost 4 bases, leaving 10 bases of the junction unmatched. The CDR3: CASSTGTSGSYTYNEQFF. The DNA for the CDR3 is TGTGCCAGCAGCACTGGGACTAGCGGGAGTTATACGTACAATGAGCAGTTCTTC.

The chain links TRBV30 to TRBJ2-3; no clear D. The germline V gene has CDR1 GTSNPN and CDR2 SVGIG (reference sequence). This CDR3 contains 13 residues. Trimming removed 4 bases at V and 2 bases at J, with 10 bases between. The CDR3 DNA follows: TGTGCCTGGACACCCCTTATCACAGATACGCAGTATTTT. Translated: CAWTPLITDTQYF. The full variable domain, with the rest looked up from reference TRBV30 and TRBJ2-3, is SQTIHQWPATLVQPVGSPLSLECTVEGTSNPNLYWYRQAAGRGLQLLFYSVGIGQISSEVPQNLSASRPQDRQFILSSKKLLLSDSGFYLCAWTPLITDTQYFGPGTRLTVL.

The chain is built from TRBV4-2 and TRBJ2-1, with TRBD2 identical over 8 bases. V lost 0 bases to trimming and J lost 2 bases; unmatched junction nucleotides: 6. CDR3 length equals 17 residues. Germline V gives CDR1 LGHNA, CDR2 YNFKEQ. Here the CDR3 reads CASSQDLGGGTYNEQFF. As DNA, the CDR3 is TGTGCCAGCAGCCAAGACTTGGGCGGGGGGACCTACAATGAGCAGTTCTTC.

In regard to this clonotype: Sequence at one end of the junction differs from germline and may be a read error. This chain uses TRBV10-3 with TRBJ1-3; no definite D call. The CDR3 contains 14 residues. Germline V gene sequence: CDR1 ENHRY, CDR2 SYGVKD. The CDR3 nucleotides read TGTGCCATCAGTGGAGGCTTCTCTGGAAGCACCATATATTTT. Translated, it gives CAISGGFSGSTIYF.

This CDR3 reads CASREQGLNTEAFF. The CDR3 DNA is TGTGCCAGCAGGGAACAGGGGCTGAACACTGAAGCTTTCTTT. V and J are TRBV2 and TRBJ1-1; 7 positions agree with TRBD1. The V and J ends lost 6 bases and 0 bases, in that order; junction bases with no gene match: 4. The CDR3 runs 14 residues. CDR1 is SNHLY and CDR2 is FYNNEI in the germline V gene.

The chain has TRBV11-1 and TRBJ2-3, with a weak D call TRBD1 (6 bases). V gave up 7 bases and J gave up 2 bases, with 22 bases separating them. Germline values: CDR1 SGHAT, CDR2 FQDESV (reference sequence). CDR3 length: 17 amino acids. CDR3 in DNA: TGTGCCAGCACCACCCTCTCAGGGGCTCCGTCCACAGATACGCAGTATTTT. Translated, it gives CASTTLSGAPSTDTQYF.

This clonotype was counted between two and nine times. This chain connects TRBV7-2 to TRBJ1-1; D call uncertain. CDR1 is SGHTA and CDR2 is FQGNSA in the germline V gene. V lost 1 base and J lost 10, with 7 bases in between. The CDR3 length is 11 residues. In DNA, the CDR3 is TGTGCCAGCAGCTTAGGCCCGAGAGCTTTCTTT. Translating gives CASSLGPRAFF.

V gene TRBV6-1 combines with J gene TRBJ1-1; 7 nucleotides line up with TRBD1. This CDR3 has 14 amino acids. CDR1 MNHNS and CDR2 SASEGT come from the germline V gene. The trim removed 5 bases at V and 1 base at J, leaving 4 bases unmatched. The CDR3 is CASSTGDGNTEAFF. The CDR3 coding sequence is TGTGCCAGCAGTACAGGGGACGGGAACACTGAAGCTTTCTTT.

The chain employs TRBV29-1 and TRBJ2-7; D may be TRBD2 (5 bases). Germline V gene lookup returns CDR1 SQVTM and CDR2 ANQGSEA. The CDR3 contains 11 residues. The DNA of the CDR3 is TGCAGCGTTGAAGATCGGAGCGGTTGGCACGTC. This gives the protein CSVEDRSGWHV.